The sequence of this TCR beta chain was determined in a study of PD-L1 blockade in urothelial cancer. At the level of the study: Blood analysis took place 3 weeks (second dose) and 6 weeks after treatment start. The study's findings and limits: Pretreatment TCR clonality in blood under the median foretold superior survival.

Germline CDR1 SGHNT, CDR2 YENEEA. This CDR3 is 17 amino acids long. V shed 1 base and J 1 base; nucleotides not matched to a gene: 10. A remark on this clone: The antigen remains unidentified.

Assay: immunoSEQ multiplex PCR; the TCRdb copy retains only in-frame clones and omits some. The sample gives tens of thousands of clones, roughly 90% of which show up once; around 8% is in the top ten. Sequenced material: PBMCs, taken around atezolizumab (anti-PD-L1) treatment. The sequence came from a man in his sixties or seventies with urothelial cancer. The V and J genes are TRBV11-3 and TRBJ2-7, with TRBD1 matching over 7 bases. CDR3 residues: CASSLGWVGTASYEQYF. CDR3 sequence (DNA): TGTGCCAGCAGCTTAGGGTGGGTCGGGACAGCTTCCTACGAGCAGTACTTC. The full variable domain, with the rest looked up from reference TRBV11-3 and TRBJ2-7, is EAGVVQSPRYKIIEKKQPVAFWCNPISGHNTLYWYLQNLGQGPELLIRYENEEAVDDSQLPKDRFSAERLKGVDSTLKIQPAELGDSAVYLCASSLGWVGTASYEQYFGPGTRLTVT.